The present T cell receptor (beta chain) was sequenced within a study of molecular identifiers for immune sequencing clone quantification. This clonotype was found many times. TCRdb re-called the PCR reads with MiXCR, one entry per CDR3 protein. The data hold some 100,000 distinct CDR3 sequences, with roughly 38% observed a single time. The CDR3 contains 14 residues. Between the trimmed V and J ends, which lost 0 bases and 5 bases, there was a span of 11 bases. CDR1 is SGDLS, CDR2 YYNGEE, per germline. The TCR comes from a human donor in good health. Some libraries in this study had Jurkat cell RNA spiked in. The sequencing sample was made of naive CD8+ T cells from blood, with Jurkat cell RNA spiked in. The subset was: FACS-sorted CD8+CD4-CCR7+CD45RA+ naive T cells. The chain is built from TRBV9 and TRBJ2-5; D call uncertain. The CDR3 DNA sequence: TGTGCCAGCAGCGTAGGAGGCAGGCCCGAGACCCAGTACTTC. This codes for CASSVGGRPETQYF.